This TCR beta chain was observed in a study of CD8 T cells in ankylosing spondylitis. Study-wide results and limits: Reportedly, significant enrichment of disease-linked clones occurred in matched ankylosing spondylitis synovial fluid. Previously reported in reactive arthritis synovial fluid and blood were some of the motif variants. It appeared that ankylosing spondylitis blood was characterized by a TCR beta motif of several highly homologous variants.

The CDR3 consists of 14 residues. Trimming stripped 2 bases from V and 1 base from J, with 10 bases between. Germline V gene sequence: CDR1 SGHKS, CDR2 YYEKEE (reference sequence). As concerns this clonotype: Its antigen remains unknown.

Via MiXCR, TCRdb re-called the 5' RACE reads, giving one row per CDR3 protein. The sample lists around 140,000 distinct CDR3 sequences, more than 15% occurring once. Sequenced material: blood, either unsorted or a sorted T cell fraction (not recorded which). The chain links TRBV5-5 to TRBJ2-7, with D hard to call. The sequence was collected from a male donor with ankylosing spondylitis. In DNA, the CDR3 is TGTGCCAGCAGCTTCCCACACGTATCCTACGAGCAGTACTTC. Protein: CASSFPHVSYEQYF.